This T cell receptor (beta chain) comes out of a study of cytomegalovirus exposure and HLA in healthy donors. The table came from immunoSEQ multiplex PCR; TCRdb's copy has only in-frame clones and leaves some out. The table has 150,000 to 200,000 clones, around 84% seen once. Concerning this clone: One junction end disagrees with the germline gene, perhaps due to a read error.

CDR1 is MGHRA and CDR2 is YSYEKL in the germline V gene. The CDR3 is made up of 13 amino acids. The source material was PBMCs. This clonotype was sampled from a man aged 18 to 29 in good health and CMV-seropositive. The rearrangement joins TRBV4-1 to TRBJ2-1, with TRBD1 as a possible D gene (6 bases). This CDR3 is CASSEIRDNEQFF. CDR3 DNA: TGCGCCAGCAGCGAGATCCGGGACAACGAGCAGTTCTTC.